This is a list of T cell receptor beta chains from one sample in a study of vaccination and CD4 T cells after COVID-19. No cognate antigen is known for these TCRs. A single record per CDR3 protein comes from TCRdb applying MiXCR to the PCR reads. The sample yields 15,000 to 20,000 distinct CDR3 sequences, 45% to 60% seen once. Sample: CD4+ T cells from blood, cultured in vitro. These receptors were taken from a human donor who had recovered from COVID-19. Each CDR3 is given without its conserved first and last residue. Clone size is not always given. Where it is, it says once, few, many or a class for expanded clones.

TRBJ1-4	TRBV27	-	ASSLQGAVTEKLF
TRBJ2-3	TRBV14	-	ASSRGLGHTDTQY
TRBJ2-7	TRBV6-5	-	ASSFSGGSSYEQY
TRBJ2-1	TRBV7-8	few	ASSLDLQSLSYNEQF
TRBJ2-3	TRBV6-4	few	ASAGTEGDTQY
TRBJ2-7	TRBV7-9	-	ASSLHNLGQGNEQY
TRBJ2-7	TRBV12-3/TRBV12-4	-	ASSSNRQNEQY
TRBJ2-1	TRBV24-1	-	ATSDLRPGLAGYNEQF
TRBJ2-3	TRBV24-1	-	ATSDRTSFQDTQY
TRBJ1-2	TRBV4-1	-	ASSHPDRETYGFT
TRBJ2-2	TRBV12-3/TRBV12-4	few	ASSRTSPGELF
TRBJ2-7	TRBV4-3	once	ASSQGDGGRYEQY
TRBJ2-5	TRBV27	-	ASSYNGREETQY
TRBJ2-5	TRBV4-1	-	ASARLVSQETQY
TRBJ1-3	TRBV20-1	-	SARRPQGRRPFSGNTIY
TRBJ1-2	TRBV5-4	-	ASSPRDYSYGYT
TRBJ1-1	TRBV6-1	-	ASSHGEGTGNTEAF
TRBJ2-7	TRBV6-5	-	ASTYSGQFYEQY
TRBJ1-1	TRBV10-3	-	AISEGTGLVKAF
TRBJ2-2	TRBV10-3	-	AISVEGSEGGELF
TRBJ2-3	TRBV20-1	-	SARDTGTDTQY
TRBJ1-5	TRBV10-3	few	AIRGGTGVNQPQH
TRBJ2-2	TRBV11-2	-	ASSFQRTHTGELF
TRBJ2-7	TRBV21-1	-	ASSKDRPGLDYHEQY
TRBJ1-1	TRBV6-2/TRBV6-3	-	ASSYDPGGTEAF
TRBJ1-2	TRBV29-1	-	SVLIRDRGRKAHGYT
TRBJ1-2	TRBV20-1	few	SARDTRGLPYGYT
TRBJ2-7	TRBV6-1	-	ASRKTGGLSYEQY
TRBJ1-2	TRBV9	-	ASSASPGTEYGYT
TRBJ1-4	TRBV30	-	AWATGRHEKLF
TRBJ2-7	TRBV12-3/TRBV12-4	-	ASSPTGGLAGSSYEQY
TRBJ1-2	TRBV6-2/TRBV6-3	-	ASRDSYYGYT
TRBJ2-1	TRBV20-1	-	SARAWRFYNEQF
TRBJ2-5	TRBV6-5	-	ASSYPGGGETQY